One T cell receptor (beta chain) is described in this entry. The data stem from a study of cytomegalovirus exposure and HLA in healthy donors. Primers for the PCR totalled 60 Vbeta and 13 Jbeta. Repertoires were generated with immunoSEQ multiplex PCR, while TCRdb's copy carries only in-frame clones and drops some. The sample includes about 110,000 clones, 77% of them seen just once. Sequenced sample: PBMCs. The TCR comes from a woman aged 40 to 49 in good health and CMV-seropositive.

Written as DNA, the CDR3 is TGTGCCAGTACACGGAAGGGACAAGATGAAGCTTTCTTT. Its protein product is CASTRKGQDEAFF. The chain has TRBV19 and TRBJ1-1; possibly TRBD1 for D (6 bases). V dropped 7 bases and J dropped 7 bases, with 16 bases sitting between them. This CDR3 is built from 13 residues. From germline, CDR1 is LNHDA and CDR2 SQIVND (reference sequence).